The 8 T cell receptor beta chains below come from one sample, sequenced in a study of CD8+ T cells in alopecia areata. As for treatment: oral pan-JAK inhibitor, 5-10 mg twice daily. Sequencing templates came from extracted RNA that was reverse transcribed into cDNA. Assay used: immunoSEQ multiplex PCR; TCRdb lists only in-frame clones, some missing. In the table there are a few hundred thousand clones, 40% to 55% of which are singletons. Sample: CD4+ T cells sorted from blood, taken at roughly week 36, from a patient treated with tofacitinib. The origin of the receptors is a human donor with alopecia areata.

V gene TRBV20-1 combines with J gene TRBJ1-1; D not resolved. V gave up 3 bases and J gave up 5 bases, with 7 bases separating them. The CDR3 has 11 amino acids. Germline assignment: CDR1 DFQATT and CDR2 SNEGSKA (reference sequence). Here the CDR3 reads CSASSRTEAFF. DNA for the CDR3: TGCAGTGCTAGTTCCAGGACTGAAGCTTTCTTT.

This chain joins TRBV5-1 and TRBJ2-7, with D tentatively TRBD2 (5 bases). The CDR3 is 16 residues long. Germline-derived CDR1 and CDR2 are SGHRS and YFSETQ. The germline V and J ends were trimmed by 3 bases and 1 base, with 17 bases remaining between them. The chain's CDR3 is CASSSNRGSSSYEQYF. The CDR3 DNA is TGCGCCAGCAGCTCTAATAGAGGGAGTTCGTCCTACGAGCAGTACTTC.

The chain has TRBV27 and TRBJ1-2, with D possibly being TRBD1 (5 bases). This CDR3 has 15 amino acids. V lost 5 bases and J lost 7, with 20 bases in between. Germline CDR1 MNHEY, CDR2 SMNVEV (reference sequence). This CDR3 reads CASSPPGLLGPGYTF. CDR3 nucleotides: TGTGCCAGCAGTCCCCCGGGCCTCCTGGGGCCTGGCTACACCTTC.

The V and J genes are TRBV5-1 and TRBJ1-1, with TRBD1 identical over 8 bases. V gave up 2 bases and J gave up 0 bases; unmatched junction bases: 3. Germline V CDR1 and CDR2: SGHRS, YFSETQ. The CDR3 has 15 amino acids. For the CDR3, the DNA is TGCGCCAGCAGCTTCCAGACAGGGGTGAACACTGAAGCTTTCTTT. Its translation is CASSFQTGVNTEAFF.

There are a few counts of this clone. The chain uses TRBV5-1 and TRBJ2-3; no clear D. Germline CDR1 SGHRS, CDR2 YFSETQ. Deletions cut 5 bases from V and 0 bases from J, with 1 base between. The CDR3 runs to 11 residues. The chain's CDR3 is CASRSTDTQYF. In DNA, the CDR3 is TGCGCCAGCAGAAGCACAGATACGCAGTATTTT. The variable domain in full, with the rest retrieved from reference TRBV5-1 and TRBJ2-3, is KAGVTQTPRYLIKTRGQQVTLSCSPISGHRSVSWYQQTPGQGLQFLFEYFSETQRNKGNFPGRFSGRQFSNSRSEMNVSTLELGDSALYLCASRSTDTQYFGPGTRLTVL.

The genes are TRBV6-1 and TRBJ2-1, with D possibly being TRBD2 (6 bases). CDR1 and CDR2 from the germline V gene are MNHNS and SASEGT. Trimming took off 5 bases at V and 4 bases at J, with 9 bases between the two ends. The CDR3 consists of 13 residues. The CDR3 bases are TGTGCCAGCAGTTGGGGGGATTACAATGAGCAGTTCTTC. Amino acids: CASSWGDYNEQFF.

Only a few counts were recorded for this clone. The rearrangement links TRBV4-1 to TRBJ2-5, with 10 bases identical to TRBD2. Trimming took 4 bases from V and 4 from J; bases not matched to a gene: 15. Looked up from germline, CDR1 is MGHRA and CDR2 is YSYEKL. The CDR3 covers 18 residues. CDR3 nucleotides: TGCGCCAGCAGCCCGGTCCGTTCCGGGACTAGCGCTGGAGAGACCCAGTACTTC. Translated: CASSPVRSGTSAGETQYF.

Of note for this clone: The same CDR3 arises from other DNA sequences in this sample as well. The rearrangement joins TRBV15 to TRBJ1-2; D gene ambiguous. The V gene lost 1 base and the J gene lost 4 bases, with 4 bases spanning the gap. CDR1 and CDR2 from the germline V gene are LNHNV and YYDKDF (reference sequence). The CDR3 has 12 residues. CDR3 protein: CATSRGGYGYTF. CDR3 bases: TGTGCCACCAGCAGAGGTGGCTATGGCTACACCTTC.